This is a list of T cell receptor beta chains from one sample in a study of blood T cell repertoires in COVID-19. Sequencing used immunoSEQ multiplex PCR; TCRdb keeps in-frame clones, though not all of them. The table shows approximately 190,000 clones, with roughly 86% occurring only once. The sample was PBMCs or T cells enriched from blood (not recorded which). The receptors shown here come from a middle-aged woman in a cohort exposed to, infected with or recovered from COVID-19 (not recorded which). Both conserved end residues are part of each CDR3. The D gene is left open where the match is weak. The size of a clone is reported for some rows only, either as once, few or many, or as a class for expanded clones.

D	V	J	size	length	DNA	CDR3
TRBD2	TRBV14	TRBJ2-1	once	19	TGTGCCAGCAGCCAAGATCAAAGGATAGCGGGATTGTCCTACAATGAGCAGTTCTTC	CASSQDQRIAGLSYNEQFF
-	TRBV7-9	TRBJ1-2	-	12	TGTGCCAGCAGGGACAGTAACTATGGCTACACCTTC	CASRDSNYGYTF
-	TRBV10-3	TRBJ2-3	-	15	TGTGCCATCAGAACGCCAGCGGAGGCCACAGATACGCAGTATTTT	CAIRTPAEATDTQYF
TRBD1	TRBV11-3	TRBJ1-1	-	16	TGTGCCAGCAGCTCCTCCCCAGGGGGGACAAACACTGAAGCTTTCTTT	CASSSSPGGTNTEAFF
-	TRBV5-1	TRBJ1-1	-	15	TGCGCCAGCAGCAACGGAAAGGGGAAGAGTACTGAAGCTTTCTTT	CASSNGKGKSTEAFF
TRBD1	TRBV9	TRBJ1-1	-	14	TGTGCCAGCAGCGTAGCTTCAGGGGGGAGAGAAGCTTTCTTT	CASSVASGGREAFF
-	TRBV11-2	TRBJ2-2	-	16	TGTGCCAGCAGCTTAGGGTGGAATAGCCCGGGCGGGGAGCTGTTTTTT	CASSLGWNSPGGELFF
-	TRBV27	TRBJ2-3	-	15	TGTGCCAGCAGTTCCATCCTAGCTCCCACAGATACGCAGTATTTT	CASSSILAPTDTQYF
-	TRBV19	TRBJ1-1	once	13	TGTGCCAGTAGTTCATACAGGGACACTGAAGCTTTCTTT	CASSSYRDTEAFF
-	TRBV7-9	TRBJ1-1	many	16	TGTGCCAGCAGCCCCCGCCTGACAGAAATGAACACTGAAGCTTTCTTT	CASSPRLTEMNTEAFF
TRBD1	TRBV24-1	TRBJ2-7	-	13	TGTGCCACCAGCAGAAGGACAGGGCGCGAGCAGTACTTC	CATSRRTGREQYF
-	TRBV30	TRBJ1-2	-	14	TGTGCCTCCCCGGCACAGGGTCATCAGTATGGCTACACCTTC	CASPAQGHQYGYTF
-	TRBV11-2	TRBJ2-1	-	13	TGTGCCAGCAGCCCAGCGGATCCCCATGAGCAGTTCTTC	CASSPADPHEQFF
-	TRBV9	TRBJ2-1	-	16	TGTGCCAGCAGCGTAGGTAATAGCCCCGACGGAGGGGAGCAGTTCTTC	CASSVGNSPDGGEQFF
-	TRBV10-2	TRBJ2-7	-	11	TGCGCCAGCACCCGACAGAACGAGCAGTACTTC	CASTRQNEQYF
-	TRBV14	TRBJ1-2	-	12	TGTGCCAGCAGCCGCTGGGCCCGGGGCTACACCTTC	CASSRWARGYTF
-	TRBV9	TRBJ2-7	-	15	TGTGCCAGCAGCGTAGCTGCGGCGAGCTCCTACGAGCAGTACTTC	CASSVAAASSYEQYF
TRBD1	TRBV5-1	TRBJ2-5	-	14	TGCGCCAGCAGCTACCGGGACAGCCAAGAGACCCAGTACTTC	CASSYRDSQETQYF
TRBD1	TRBV27	TRBJ1-2	-	14	TGTGCCAGCAGTCTTAACAGGGGCCCGGGGGGCTACACCTTC	CASSLNRGPGGYTF
TRBD1	TRBV5-6	TRBJ2-7	-	17	TGTGCCAGCAGCGAAAAGTGGACAGGGCAGGCCTCCTACGAGCAGTACTTC	CASSEKWTGQASYEQYF
-	TRBV5-1	TRBJ1-4	-	15	TGCGCCAGCAGCTTGGCCGGGGGGCGGGATGAAAAACTGTTTTTT	CASSLAGGRDEKLFF
-	TRBV12-5	TRBJ1-2	-	16	TGTGCTAGTGGTTTGGTACTTCAATCGGGGGGGTATGGCTACACCTTC	CASGLVLQSGGYGYTF
TRBD1	TRBV6-4	TRBJ1-6	-	13	TGTGCCAGCAGTGAGACAGGGTATTCACCCCTCCACTTT	CASSETGYSPLHF
-	TRBV6-1	TRBJ2-6	-	16	TGTGCCAGCAGTGAAGGGGCCTTCTCTGGGGCCAACGTCCTGACTTTC	CASSEGAFSGANVLTF
TRBD2	TRBV7-2	TRBJ2-7	-	15	TGTGCCAGCAGCTTAGTACGGGAGGTTCAGGACGAGCAGTACTTC	CASSLVREVQDEQYF
-	TRBV7-8	TRBJ1-6	-	17	TGTGCCAGCAGCCAAGACTCTTCCGGGGACTGGAATTCACCCCTCCACTTT	CASSQDSSGDWNSPLHF
TRBD1	TRBV7-9	TRBJ2-5	-	14	TGTGCCAGCAGCCTAAGACAGGGGCCAGAGACCCAGTACTTC	CASSLRQGPETQYF
TRBD2	TRBV6-5	TRBJ2-5	-	16	TGTGCCAGCAGTTATTTCCTAGCGGGGGGGATAGAGACCCAGTACTTC	CASSYFLAGGIETQYF
-	TRBV28	TRBJ2-7	-	14	TGTGCCAGCAGTCTGAGACAGGCACCCTACGAGCAGTACTTC	CASSLRQAPYEQYF
TRBD2	TRBV27	TRBJ2-1	-	16	TGTGCCAGCAGTACGAGGACTAGCGGGGCTGACAATGAGCAGTTCTTC	CASSTRTSGADNEQFF
-	TRBV28	TRBJ2-7	-	12	TGTGCCAGCAGTTTATCGAGCTACGAGCAGTACTTC	CASSLSSYEQYF
TRBD1	TRBV11-3	TRBJ1-2	-	14	TGTGCCAGCAGCTCGGGGACAGGTTCCTATGGCTACACCTTC	CASSSGTGSYGYTF
-	TRBV5-8	TRBJ2-7	-	13	TGTGCCAGCAGCTTCCGCCAGGGCTACGAGCAGTACTTC	CASSFRQGYEQYF
-	TRBV16	TRBJ2-7	-	16	TGTGCCAGCAGCCAATCGAAAGGGACCTATCGGGGGGAGCAGTACTTC	CASSQSKGTYRGEQYF
-	TRBV6-1	TRBJ2-7	-	17	TGTGCCAGCAGTGACCACCTAATAATCCAGACAAACTACGAGCAGTACTTC	CASSDHLIIQTNYEQYF
-	TRBV11-3	TRBJ2-2	-	12	TGTGCCAGCAGCTTAGTAGCCGGGGAGCTGTTTTTT	CASSLVAGELFF
TRBD1	TRBV5-4	TRBJ2-4	-	14	TGTGCCAGCAGCTTGGGACAGGGGGAGGACATTCAGTACTTC	CASSLGQGEDIQYF
TRBD1	TRBV6-5	TRBJ1-6	-	14	TGTGCCAGCAGTTACGGGACAGACTATTCACCCCTCCACTTT	CASSYGTDYSPLHF
TRBD1	TRBV20-1	TRBJ1-6	-	10	TGCAGTGCTAGGGGACAGGCCATCCACTTT	CSARGQAIHF
-	TRBV14	TRBJ2-1	-	15	TGTGCCAGCAGCCAAGCATTGAAACGAGACAATGAGCAGTTCTTC	CASSQALKRDNEQFF
-	TRBV27	TRBJ1-2	-	16	TGTGCCAGCAGTTTGTTGCCCCAGACAGTTTTGAATGGCTACACCTTC	CASSLLPQTVLNGYTF
-	TRBV11-2	TRBJ2-7	-	11	TGTGCCAGCAGCACGGGGTACGAGCAGTACTTC	CASSTGYEQYF
-	TRBV2	TRBJ1-1	-	13	TGTGCCAGCAGTGCCCAGGGGAACACTGAAGCTTTCTTT	CASSAQGNTEAFF
-	TRBV2	TRBJ2-7	-	16	TGTGCCAGCAGTGAAAATCTGGGGGACTCGAACTACGAGCAGTACTTC	CASSENLGDSNYEQYF
TRBD2	TRBV28	TRBJ2-7	-	16	TGTGCCAGCAGACATAACCGGGGGGGAGGGCTCTACGAGCAGTACTTC	CASRHNRGGGLYEQYF
-	TRBV27	TRBJ2-1	-	15	TGTGCCAGCAGTTTATCGTCCGGTAGCCCCGATAGCCAGTTCTTC	CASSLSSGSPDSQFF
-	TRBV27	TRBJ1-6	-	13	TGTGCCAGCAGTTTCAGGGGTAATTCACCCCTCCACTTT	CASSFRGNSPLHF
TRBD1	TRBV27	TRBJ1-5	-	16	TGTGCCAGCAGTTTAGGTTCACGAGGGGGCCATCAGCCCCAGCATTTT	CASSLGSRGGHQPQHF
-	TRBV3-1/TRBV3-2	TRBJ2-1	-	15	TGTGCCAGCAGCCTTCGGGGGAGCTCCTACAATGAGCAGTTCTTC	CASSLRGSSYNEQFF
-	TRBV7-8	TRBJ1-2	-	13	TGTGCCAGCAGCCCGGGACAAAACTATGGCTACACCTTC	CASSPGQNYGYTF
-	TRBV5-1	TRBJ2-3	once	14	TGCGCCAGCAGCCCCCTAAGTAGCACAGATACGCAGTATTTT	CASSPLSSTDTQYF
-	TRBV11-2	TRBJ2-7	-	14	TGTGCCAGCAGCTGGCGTACACTATACTACGAGCAGTACTTC	CASSWRTLYYEQYF
-	TRBV4-1	TRBJ1-4	-	14	TGCGCCAGCAGCCCGCTACCAACTAATGAAAAACTGTTTTTT	CASSPLPTNEKLFF